These 11 T cell receptor beta chains were sequenced from one sample in a study of cytomegalovirus exposure and HLA in healthy donors. Generated by immunoSEQ multiplex PCR, the TCRdb table keeps only in-frame clones and is missing some. The table includes 130,000 to 150,000 clones, approximately 88% detected once. Sequenced material: PBMCs. These receptors originate from a man younger than 35 in good health and CMV-seropositive.

The chain employs TRBV2 and TRBJ2-2; 9 positions agree with TRBD1. V shed 6 bases, J shed 6 bases, and the junction held 5 bases outside the gene matches. Germline V gene lookup returns CDR1 SNHLY and CDR2 FYNNEI. The CDR3 is made up of 14 amino acids. The CDR3 bases are TGTGCCAGCAGGGGACAGGGTGAAGCCGGGGAGCTGTTTTTT. This encodes CASRGQGEAGELFF.

The rearrangement uses TRBV29-1 and TRBJ1-2; possibly TRBD1 for D (6 bases). CDR1 and CDR2 (germline): SQVTM, ANQGSEA. V lost 5 bases, J lost 1 base, and 8 bases lay in between. This CDR3 is 12 amino acids long. The CDR3 reads CSVHRVNYGYTF. The CDR3, as DNA: TGCAGCGTTCACAGGGTTAACTATGGCTACACCTTC.

The rearrangement links TRBV10-3 to TRBJ1-2; 8 bases map to TRBD1. Germline lookup yields CDR1 ENHRY and CDR2 SYGVKD. Trimming took 7 bases from V and 3 from J; bases not matched to a gene: 7. This CDR3 region has 14 residues. The CDR3 DNA sequence: TGTGCCATCACCGGGACAGGCCAGGACTATGGCTACACCTTC. Its translation: CAITGTGQDYGYTF.

V is TRBV19 and J is TRBJ1-1; the match to TRBD1 covers 9 bases. The CDR3 has 15 amino acids. V lost 4 bases, J lost 4 bases, and 7 bases stayed unmatched. CDR1 and CDR2 (germline): LNHDA, SQIVND (reference sequence). In nucleotides, the CDR3 is TGTGCCAGTAGTACCTCCGGGACAGGGTTCACTGAAGCTTTCTTT. It codes for CASSTSGTGFTEAFF.

The sample holds one count of this clone. The chain links TRBV6-1 to TRBJ2-1, with TRBD1 as a possible D gene (5 bases). V was clipped by 3 bases and J by 4 bases, with 13 bases between them. The CDR3 is 15 amino acids. From germline, CDR1 is MNHNS and CDR2 SASEGT. CDR3 in DNA: TGTGCCAGCAGTGATGTGAAGGGGTTTTACAATGAGCAGTTCTTC. Its protein product is CASSDVKGFYNEQFF.

The rearrangement uses TRBV30 and TRBJ2-7, with D possibly TRBD1 on 6 matching bases. The CDR3 totals 14 residues. V gave up 0 bases and J gave up 6 bases, with 15 bases separating them. The germline V gene has CDR1 GTSNPN and CDR2 SVGIG (reference sequence). The CDR3 region has the DNA TGTGCCTGGAGTGTATTACAGGGTTTGGCCGAGCAGTACTTC. Translated, it gives CAWSVLQGLAEQYF.

The chain has TRBV10-3 and TRBJ1-2, with D perhaps matching TRBD1 (5 bases). The length of the CDR3 is 13 residues. V dropped 0 bases and J dropped 6 bases, with 8 bases sitting between them. Germline V gives CDR1 ENHRY, CDR2 SYGVKD. The CDR3 protein is CAISESPGNGYTF. DNA of the CDR3: TGTGCCATCAGTGAGTCCCCAGGGAATGGCTACACCTTC.

V and J are TRBV19 and TRBJ1-1; D may be TRBD1 (6 bases). This CDR3 is built from 14 residues. Trimming took 7 bases from V and 5 from J, leaving 17 bases between them. Germline CDR1 reads LNHDA; CDR2 reads SQIVND (reference sequence). CDR3 amino acids: CASTPGRGTTEAFF. As DNA, the CDR3 is TGTGCCAGTACCCCTGGGAGGGGGACAACTGAAGCTTTCTTT.

This rearrangement joins TRBV5-6 to TRBJ2-7; possible D gene TRBD2, 5 bases. V lost 0 bases and J lost 5, with 6 bases in between. This CDR3 comprises 12 residues. From germline, CDR1 is SGHDT and CDR2 YYEEEE. This CDR3 reads CASSLDGDEQYF. CDR3 bases: TGTGCCAGCAGCTTGGACGGGGACGAGCAGTACTTC.

The chain links TRBV5-1 to TRBJ2-2, with 9 bases aligning to TRBD1. Unmatched junction bases numbered 1, after V lost 2 bases and J lost 5 bases. The CDR3 contains 14 residues. Per germline, CDR1 SGHRS and CDR2 YFSETQ. The DNA of the CDR3 is TGCGCCAGCAGCTTACAGGGGGCAACCGGGGAGCTGTTTTTT. It specifies CASSLQGATGELFF.

This clone was observed a single time. This chain connects TRBV6-5 to TRBJ1-6, with 7 nucleotides matching TRBD1. Germline V gene lookup returns CDR1 MNHEY and CDR2 SVGAGI. The CDR3 is made up of 14 amino acids. V shed 5 bases, J shed 6 bases, and the junction held 4 bases outside the gene matches. CDR3 protein: CASSLGQINSPLHF. The CDR3 DNA follows: TGTGCCAGCAGTCTGGGACAGATTAATTCACCCCTCCACTTT.